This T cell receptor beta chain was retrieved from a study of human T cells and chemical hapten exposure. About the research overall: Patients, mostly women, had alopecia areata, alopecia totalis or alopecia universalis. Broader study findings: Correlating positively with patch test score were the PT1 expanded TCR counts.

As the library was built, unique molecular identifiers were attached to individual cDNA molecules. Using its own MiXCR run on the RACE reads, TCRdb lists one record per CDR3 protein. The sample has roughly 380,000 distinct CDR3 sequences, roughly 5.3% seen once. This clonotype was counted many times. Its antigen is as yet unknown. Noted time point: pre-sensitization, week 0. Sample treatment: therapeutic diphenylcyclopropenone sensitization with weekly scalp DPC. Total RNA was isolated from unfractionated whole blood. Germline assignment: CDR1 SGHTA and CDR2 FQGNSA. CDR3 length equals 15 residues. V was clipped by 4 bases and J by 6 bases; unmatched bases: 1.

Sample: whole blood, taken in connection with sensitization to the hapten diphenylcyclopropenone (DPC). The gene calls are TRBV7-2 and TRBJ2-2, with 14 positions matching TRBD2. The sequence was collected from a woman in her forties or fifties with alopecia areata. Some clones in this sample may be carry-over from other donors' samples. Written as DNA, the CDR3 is TGTGCCAGCAGCTCGACTAGCGGGGGGGCCGGGGAGCTGTTTTTT. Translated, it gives CASSSTSGGAGELFF.